The 11 T cell receptor beta chains below were found in one sample sequenced in a study of T-cell memory formation after mild COVID-19. TCRdb ran MiXCR on the 5' RACE reads and lists one entry per CDR3 protein. Among about 350,000 distinct CDR3 sequences listed, approximately 27% were seen once. Material for sequencing was PBMCs or a T cell subset sorted from them (not recorded which). The receptors shown here come from an adult woman who had mild COVID-19 (a few samples of this study predate the infection). Cell type and time point are not known.

This clonotype was seen a handful of times. V is TRBV7-8 and J is TRBJ1-1; no firm D call. From germline, CDR1 is SGHVS and CDR2 FQNEAQ. The CDR3 covers 15 residues. Between the trimmed V and J ends, which lost 4 bases and 0 bases, there was a span of 12 bases. The CDR3 DNA reads as TGTGCCAGCAGCTCCTTTTCACAGTTGAACACTGAAGCTTTCTTT. Amino acid sequence: CASSSFSQLNTEAFF.

The CDR3 protein is CASSFLGDSGYTF. The CDR3 DNA reads TGCGCCAGCAGCTTCCTGGGGGACAGTGGCTACACCTTC. The V gene is TRBV5-1, the J gene TRBJ1-2; 7 bases line up with TRBD1. Unmatched junction bases numbered 5, after V lost 2 bases and J lost 7 bases. Germline V CDR1 and CDR2: SGHRS, YFSETQ. The CDR3 has 13 residues.

This clonotype was counted once. The CDR3 loop reads CASSPEGTGGAEQYF. CDR3 sequence (DNA): TGTGCCAGCAGCCCGGAGGGGACAGGGGGCGCCGAGCAGTACTTC. The rearrangement links TRBV7-9 to TRBJ2-7; 12 nucleotides line up with TRBD1. CDR1 SEHNR and CDR2 FQNEAQ come from the germline V gene (reference sequence). The V gene end was trimmed by 5 bases and the J gene end by 6 bases; junction bases not matched to a gene: 8. CDR3 length: 15 residues. Full variable domain (missing parts from reference TRBV7-9 and TRBJ2-7): DTGVSQNPRHKITKRGQNVTFRCDPISEHNRLYWYRQTLGQGPEFLTYFQNEAQLEKSRLLSDRFSAERPKGSFSTLEIQRTEQGDSAMYLCASSPEGTGGAEQYFGPGTRLTVT.

The table lists this clonotype with a few counts. This rearrangement joins TRBV25-1 to TRBJ1-2, with D perhaps TRBD1 (5 bases). The CDR3 runs 13 residues. Trimming stripped 5 bases from V and 7 bases from J, with 14 bases between. The germline gives CDR1 MGHDK, CDR2 SYGVNS. CDR3 DNA: TGTGCCAGCAGTCCCCTAGGGGTGGGTGGCTACACCTTC. Amino acids: CASSPLGVGGYTF.

The rearrangement links TRBV3-1 to TRBJ2-7; weak D call: TRBD1 (6 bases). The length of the CDR3 is 14 residues. Germline V gives CDR1 LGHDT, CDR2 YNNKEL (reference sequence). V was cut by 3 bases and J by 5 bases, with 14 bases left in between. The CDR3: CASSHGQGIDEQYF. In DNA, the CDR3 is TGTGCCAGCAGCCATGGCCAGGGGATCGACGAGCAGTACTTC.

This clonotype showed up just a few times. The V and J genes are TRBV4-3 and TRBJ2-1, with D perhaps TRBD1 or TRBD2 (5 bases each). CDR1 is LGHNA and CDR2 is YSLEER in the germline V gene. Trimming took off 0 bases at V and 7 bases at J, with 13 bases between the two ends. The CDR3 has 15 residues. CDR3 sequence: CASSQEGTENNEQFF. The CDR3, as DNA: TGCGCCAGCAGCCAAGAGGGGACGGAAAATAATGAGCAGTTCTTC.

V gene TRBV27 combines with J gene TRBJ2-3; no definite D call. The CDR3 spans 11 residues. Germline CDR1 reads MNHEY; CDR2 reads SMNVEV (reference sequence). V dropped 5 bases and J dropped 8 bases, with 8 bases sitting between them. The CDR3 DNA follows: TGTGCCAGCAGTGGGTCGGGTACGCAGTATTTT. Residues: CASSGSGTQYF.

CDR3 in amino acids: CASSNTPRTFRRYEQYF. The CDR3 nucleotides read TGTGCCAGCAGCAATACTCCGAGGACATTCCGGAGGTACGAGCAGTACTTC. The J gene is TRBJ2-7, the V gene TRBV12-3 or TRBV12-4, with D perhaps matching TRBD1 or TRBD2 (5 bases each). The V end was cut by 6 bases, the J end by 4 bases, with 25 bases between. The CDR3 length is 17 residues.

This chain uses TRBV7-8 with TRBJ1-1; a weak D match, TRBD1 (5 bases). The CDR3 loop spans 15 amino acids. Germline CDR1 reads SGHVS; CDR2 reads FQNEAQ. Trimming pared 6 bases from V and 4 bases from J, leaving 18 bases between. CDR3 coding DNA: TGTGCCAGCAGGGCGGGGGAACTGGTGGGCACTGAAGCTTTCTTT. This codes for CASRAGELVGTEAFF.

This clonotype occurred a few times. The rearrangement joins TRBV4-1 to TRBJ1-1; no clear D. The V end lost 1 base, the J end lost 0 bases, and 3 bases lay between the germline ends. This CDR3 comprises 13 residues. CDR1 is MGHRA and CDR2 is YSYEKL in the germline V gene. CDR3 sequence reads: CASSQVLNTEAFF. In nucleotides, the CDR3 is TGCGCCAGCAGCCAAGTTTTGAACACTGAAGCTTTCTTT.

The V gene is TRBV28, the J gene TRBJ2-2, with TRBD1 identical over 11 bases. The V segment lost 6 bases and the J segment 3 bases; nucleotides outside the gene matches: 6. The CDR3 contains 16 residues. Germline values: CDR1 MDHEN, CDR2 SYDVKM. The CDR3 is CASRQPGQGDTGELFF. The CDR3 DNA sequence: TGTGCCAGCAGACAACCGGGACAGGGGGACACCGGGGAGCTGTTTTTT.